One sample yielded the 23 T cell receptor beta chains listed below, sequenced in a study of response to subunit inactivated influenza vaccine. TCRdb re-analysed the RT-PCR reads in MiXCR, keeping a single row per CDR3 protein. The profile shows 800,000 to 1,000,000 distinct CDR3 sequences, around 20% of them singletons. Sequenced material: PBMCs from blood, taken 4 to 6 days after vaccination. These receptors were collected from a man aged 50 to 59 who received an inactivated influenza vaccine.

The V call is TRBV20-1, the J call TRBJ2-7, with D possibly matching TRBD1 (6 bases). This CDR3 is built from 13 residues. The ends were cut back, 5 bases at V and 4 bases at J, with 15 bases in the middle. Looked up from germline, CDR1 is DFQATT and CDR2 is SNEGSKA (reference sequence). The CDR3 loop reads CSAVVGGGYEQYF. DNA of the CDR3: TGCAGTGCTGTCGTTGGGGGCGGGTACGAGCAGTACTTC.

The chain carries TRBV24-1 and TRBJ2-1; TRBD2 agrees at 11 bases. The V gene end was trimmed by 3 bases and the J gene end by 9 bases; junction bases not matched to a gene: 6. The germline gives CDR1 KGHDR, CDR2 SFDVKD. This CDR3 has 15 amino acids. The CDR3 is CATSDGTSGGREQFF. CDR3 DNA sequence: TGTGCCACCAGTGATGGGACTAGCGGTGGACGTGAGCAGTTCTTC.

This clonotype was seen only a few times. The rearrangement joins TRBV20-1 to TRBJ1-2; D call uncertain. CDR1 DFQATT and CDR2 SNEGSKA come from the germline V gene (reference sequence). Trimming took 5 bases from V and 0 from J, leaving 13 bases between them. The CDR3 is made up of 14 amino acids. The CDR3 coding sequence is TGCAGTGCTGAGTTGGTGGTTTCTAACTATGGCTACACCTTC. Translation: CSAELVVSNYGYTF.

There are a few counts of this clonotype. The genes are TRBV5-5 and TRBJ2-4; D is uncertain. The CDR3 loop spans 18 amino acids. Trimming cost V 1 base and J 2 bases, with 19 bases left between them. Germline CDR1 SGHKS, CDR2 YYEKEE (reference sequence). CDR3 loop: CASSLRIAPSSTKNIQYF. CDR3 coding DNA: TGTGCCAGCAGCTTGAGAATAGCTCCATCATCTACCAAAAACATTCAGTACTTC.

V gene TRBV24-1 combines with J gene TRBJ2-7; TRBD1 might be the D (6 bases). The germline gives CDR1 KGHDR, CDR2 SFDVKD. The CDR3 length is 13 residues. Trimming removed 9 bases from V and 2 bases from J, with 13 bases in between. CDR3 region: CATRGDKTYEQYF. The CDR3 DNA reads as TGTGCCACCCGAGGGGACAAAACCTACGAGCAGTACTTC.

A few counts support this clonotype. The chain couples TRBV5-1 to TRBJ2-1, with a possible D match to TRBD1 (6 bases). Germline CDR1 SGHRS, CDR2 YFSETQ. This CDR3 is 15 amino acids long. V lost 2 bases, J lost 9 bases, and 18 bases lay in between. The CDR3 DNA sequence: TGCGCCAGCAGCTTAGACCAGGGGTCGATAGGTGAGCAGTTCTTC. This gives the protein CASSLDQGSIGEQFF.

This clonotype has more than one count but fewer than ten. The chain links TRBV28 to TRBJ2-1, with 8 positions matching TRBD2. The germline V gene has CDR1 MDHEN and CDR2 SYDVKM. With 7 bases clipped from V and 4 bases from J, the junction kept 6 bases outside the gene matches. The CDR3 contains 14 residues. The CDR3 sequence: CASKSGGRYNEQFF. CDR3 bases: TGTGCCAGCAAGTCGGGGGGGAGGTACAATGAGCAGTTCTTC.

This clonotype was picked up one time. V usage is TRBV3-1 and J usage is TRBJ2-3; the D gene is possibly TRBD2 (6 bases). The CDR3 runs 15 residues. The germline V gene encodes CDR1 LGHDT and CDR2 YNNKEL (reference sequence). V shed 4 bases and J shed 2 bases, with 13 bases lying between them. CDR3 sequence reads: CASSPTTRPTDTQYF. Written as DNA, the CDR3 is TGTGCCAGCAGCCCAACGACTAGACCCACAGATACGCAGTATTTT.

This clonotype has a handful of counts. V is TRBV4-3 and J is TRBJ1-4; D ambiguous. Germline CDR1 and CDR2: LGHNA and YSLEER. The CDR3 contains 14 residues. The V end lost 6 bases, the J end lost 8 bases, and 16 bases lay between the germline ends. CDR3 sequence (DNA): TGCGCCAGCAGACTAGAGGGTCCAGGCGAAAAACTGTTTTTT. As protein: CASRLEGPGEKLFF.

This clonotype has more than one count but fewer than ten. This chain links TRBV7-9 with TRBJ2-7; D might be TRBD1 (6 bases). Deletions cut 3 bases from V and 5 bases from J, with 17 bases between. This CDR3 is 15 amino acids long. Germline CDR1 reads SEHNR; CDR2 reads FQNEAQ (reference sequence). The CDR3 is CASSFTQGDLNEQYF. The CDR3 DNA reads TGTGCCAGCAGCTTCACACAGGGAGACTTGAACGAGCAGTACTTC.

The CDR3 sequence is CATGLAENTGELFF. The CDR3 coding sequence is TGTGCCACCGGACTAGCGGAGAACACCGGGGAGCTGTTTTTT. This chain connects TRBV10-3 to TRBJ2-2; TRBD2 aligns across 10 bases. Germline V gene sequence: CDR1 ENHRY, CDR2 SYGVKD. Trimming at V came to 10 bases and at J to 1 base, leaving 3 bases not matched to a gene. The CDR3 loop spans 14 amino acids.

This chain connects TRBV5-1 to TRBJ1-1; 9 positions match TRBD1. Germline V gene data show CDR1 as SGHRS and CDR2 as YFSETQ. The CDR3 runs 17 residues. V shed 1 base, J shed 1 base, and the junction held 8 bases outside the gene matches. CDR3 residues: CASSLWGGTGQNTEAFF. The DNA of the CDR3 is TGCGCCAGCAGCTTGTGGGGGGGGACAGGGCAGAACACTGAAGCTTTCTTT.

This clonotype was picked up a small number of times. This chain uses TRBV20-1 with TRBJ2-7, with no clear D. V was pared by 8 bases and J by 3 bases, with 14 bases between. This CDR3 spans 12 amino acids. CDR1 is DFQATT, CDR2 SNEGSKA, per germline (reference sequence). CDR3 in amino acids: CSPRQIYYEQYF. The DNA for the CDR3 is TGCAGTCCCCGACAAATTTACTACGAGCAGTACTTC.

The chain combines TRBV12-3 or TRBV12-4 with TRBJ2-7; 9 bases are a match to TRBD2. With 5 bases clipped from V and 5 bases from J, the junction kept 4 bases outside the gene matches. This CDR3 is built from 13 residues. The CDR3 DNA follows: TGTGCCAGCAGTCTGACTAGCGGAGACGAGCAGTACTTC. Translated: CASSLTSGDEQYF.

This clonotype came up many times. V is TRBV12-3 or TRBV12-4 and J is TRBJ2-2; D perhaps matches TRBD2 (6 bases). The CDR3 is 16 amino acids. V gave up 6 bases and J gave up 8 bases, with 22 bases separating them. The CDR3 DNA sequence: TGTGCCAGCAGCTCCCCTTCGGCGCGCGGGATAGGGGAGCTGTTTTTT. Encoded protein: CASSSPSARGIGELFF.

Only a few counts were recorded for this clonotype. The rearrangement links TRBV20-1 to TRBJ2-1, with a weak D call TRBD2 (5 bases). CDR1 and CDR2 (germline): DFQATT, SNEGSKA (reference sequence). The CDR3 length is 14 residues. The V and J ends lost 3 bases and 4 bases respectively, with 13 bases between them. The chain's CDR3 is CSARSRAVYNEQFF. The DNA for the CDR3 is TGCAGTGCTAGGTCGAGGGCAGTTTACAATGAGCAGTTCTTC.

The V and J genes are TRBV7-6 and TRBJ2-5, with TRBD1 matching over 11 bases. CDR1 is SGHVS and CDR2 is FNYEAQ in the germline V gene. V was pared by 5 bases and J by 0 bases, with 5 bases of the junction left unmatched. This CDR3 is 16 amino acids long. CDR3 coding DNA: TGTGCCAGCAGCAACCGGGACAGGGGGTACCAAGAGACCCAGTACTTC. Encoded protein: CASSNRDRGYQETQYF.

CDR3 DNA: TGTGCCAGCAGCCAAGTTGAGCGGGAGGGAGAGACCCAGTACTTC. Its protein product is CASSQVEREGETQYF. This chain connects TRBV3-1 to TRBJ2-5, with TRBD2 identical over 10 bases. V trimming: 1 base; J trimming: 4 bases; junction bases outside the gene matches: 3. Germline-derived CDR1 and CDR2 are LGHDT and YNNKEL (reference sequence). This CDR3 region has 15 residues.

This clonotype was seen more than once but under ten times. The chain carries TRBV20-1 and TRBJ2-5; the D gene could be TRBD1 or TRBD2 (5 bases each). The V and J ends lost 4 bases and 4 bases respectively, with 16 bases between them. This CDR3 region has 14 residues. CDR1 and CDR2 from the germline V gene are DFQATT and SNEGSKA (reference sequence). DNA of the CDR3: TGCAGTGCTAAAGGGACCAAAGCCGGAGAGACCCAGTACTTC. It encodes CSAKGTKAGETQYF.

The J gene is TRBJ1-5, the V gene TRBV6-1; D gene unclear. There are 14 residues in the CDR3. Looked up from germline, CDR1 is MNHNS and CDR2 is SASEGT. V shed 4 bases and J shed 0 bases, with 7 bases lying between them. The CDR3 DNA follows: TGTGCCAGCAGTGGAGAATATAGCAATCAGCCCCAGCATTTT. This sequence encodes CASSGEYSNQPQHF.

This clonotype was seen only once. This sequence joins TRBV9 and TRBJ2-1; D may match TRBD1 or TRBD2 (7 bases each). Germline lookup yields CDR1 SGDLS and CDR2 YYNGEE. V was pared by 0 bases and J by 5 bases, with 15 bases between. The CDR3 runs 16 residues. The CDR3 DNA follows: TGTGCCAGCAGCGTAGGGGGAGGGGGCCCCCACAATGAGCAGTTCTTC. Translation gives CASSVGGGGPHNEQFF.

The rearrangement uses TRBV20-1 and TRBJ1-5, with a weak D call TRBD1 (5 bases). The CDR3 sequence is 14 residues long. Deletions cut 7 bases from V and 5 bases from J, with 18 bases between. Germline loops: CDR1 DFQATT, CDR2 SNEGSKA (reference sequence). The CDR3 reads CSVVDRQLYQPQHF. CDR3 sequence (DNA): TGCAGTGTTGTGGACCGACAGCTATATCAGCCCCAGCATTTT.

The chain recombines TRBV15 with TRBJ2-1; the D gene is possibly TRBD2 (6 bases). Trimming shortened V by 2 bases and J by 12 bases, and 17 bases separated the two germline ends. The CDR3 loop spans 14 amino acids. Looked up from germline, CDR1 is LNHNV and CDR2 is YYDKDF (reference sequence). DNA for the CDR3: TGTGCCACCAGCAGACCGGGGGTGGGGGTAGCGCAGTTCTTC. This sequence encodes CATSRPGVGVAQFF.